This TCR beta chain emerged from a study of OX40 agonist ivuxolimab in advanced cancers. This clone appeared once. Measured with immunoSEQ multiplex PCR; TCRdb has only the in-frame clones, and not every one. The sample comprises around 84,000 clones, under 95% of which are singletons, and approximately 0.43% rests with the top ten. From germline, CDR1 is SQVTM and CDR2 ANQGSEA. This CDR3 has 15 amino acids. V was trimmed by 0 bases and J by 2 bases, leaving 13 bases between them. The TCR originated in an adult with an advanced solid tumor such as melanoma, head and neck, liver or kidney cancer. The rearrangement joins TRBV29-1 to TRBJ1-2, with D tentatively TRBD1 (6 bases). Specimen: CD4+ or CD8+ T cells sorted from blood, collected in a trial of the OX40 agonist ivuxolimab. The CDR3: CSVEDRGRGNYGYTF. CDR3 in DNA: TGCAGCGTTGAAGATCGGGGCAGGGGCAACTATGGCTACACCTTC.